The T cell receptor (beta chain) under discussion was sequenced for a study of T cells after posttransplantation cyclophosphamide. Study outcomes and limitations: Donor CD8+ memory clones often dominated recipient blood repertoires at later times.

For this clone: Its antigen is undetermined.

Clones were sequenced by immunoSEQ multiplex PCR, and TCRdb holds only the in-frame ones, with some missing. The table has roughly 19,000 clones, less than 80% seen once. Cyclophosphamide on days +3 and +4 followed busulfan-fludarabine conditioning and a marrow graft. Germline loops: CDR1 SGHTA, CDR2 FQGTGA. This CDR3 has 16 amino acids. Unmatched junction bases numbered 3, after V lost 0 bases and J lost 3 bases. The clonotype comes from a male patient aged 25 to 39 who received an allogeneic stem cell transplant from a related donor, was CMV-positive, and had acute GVHD only. The graft donor may account for some of the T cells. The rearrangement joins TRBV7-3 to TRBJ2-1, with 9 bases aligning to TRBD2. The source material was PBMCs, sampled after an allogeneic stem cell transplant with post-transplant cyclophosphamide. The CDR3 loop reads CASSLTGAGGYNEQFF. The CDR3 nucleotides are TGTGCCAGCAGCTTAACCGGAGCGGGGGGCTACAATGAGCAGTTCTTC.